This T cell receptor (beta chain) originates from a study of cytomegalovirus exposure and HLA in healthy donors (dated by TCRdb to about 2017). General notes on the study: An earlier analysis of roughly 570 of the donors reported 250 to 300 Gb of sequence data and 95 million to 120 million unique TCR beta sequences obtained from around 170 million T cells. An early release covering 500 to 750 HLA-typed donors comprised about 320 gigabases of sequencing data and 85 million to 100 million unique TCR sequences. Among the approximately 420 genotyped donors, 75% to 90% belonged to the genetic ancestry cluster associated with self-reported Caucasian donors. The study was designed to test whether signatures of past pathogen exposure could be identified by cataloging public T cell receptors. The T cell repertoires of some 670 subjects were profiled by immunosequencing and related to cytomegalovirus serostatus. A separate validation cohort of about 110 different subjects was used in addition to the roughly 720-subject first cohort. To predict cytomegalovirus infection status, the study combined high-throughput TCR immunosequencing, statistical association of individual TCRs with disease status, and machine learning. A later analysis re-examined previously published TCR beta repertoires from just over 650 donors and added high-resolution HLA genotyping to investigate patterns of TCR occurrence. Rather than using new phenotypic data, the later analysis identified candidate immune exposures from TCR beta sequences and from how often those sequences occurred across donors. An earlier analysis of approximately 630 of the donors applied high-throughput TCR beta sequencing to assess whether each TCR beta V gene segment acted as functional or pseudogenic. Donor age, sex, ethnicity and CMV serostatus were collected together with the repertoire data. A later genetic analysis took genome-wide SNP genotypes for about 65% of the 666 donors and used that subset as a discovery cohort. Every discovery cohort repertoire had been produced on one sequencing platform. HLA typing covered class I and class II loci at four-digit resolution. The number of typed donors differed by locus: about 620-640 for A, B, C, DRB1 and DQB1; approximately 530 for DQA1; 606 for DPA1; and around 450 for DPB1. Four to six DR-DQ haplotypes were handled as single units for association and clustering, since linkage in the cohort was strong. Across about 380 genotyped donors of the cohort, an average of about 200,000 unique TCR beta nucleotide sequences per donor were sequenced, and around 19% of those sequences were non-productive. Here is what the overall study found, with its caveats: In vitro tests confirmed that three of the cytomegalovirus-associated TCR beta chains recognize cytomegalovirus antigens. Presence/absence analyses assumed roughly uniform sequencing depth across donors, an assumption that may not hold. In an earlier analysis of 587 of the donors, most TCR beta V segments were observed in productive rearrangements about 90% or about 30% of the time, broadly matching IMGT annotations. According to a later analysis, parvovirus B19, influenza, CMV and Epstein-Barr virus appeared linked to several top co-occurrence clusters. The authors suggested that the approach could potentially be generalized to other disease states and immunological phenotypes. Most TCR sequences were seen in very few donors, while some public TCRs were found in many individuals. Because the 87-base-pair reads could not distinguish some IMGT-functional V segments, including TRBV6-2 and TRBV6-3, those segments were excluded. When HLA alleles, especially DR and DQ, strongly co-occurred, attributing TCR associations to individual alleles was difficult. Specific HLA alleles were associated with roughly 16,000 TCR beta sequences at a false discovery rate of 0.05 in a later analysis. According to a later analysis, most CMV-associated TCR beta chains appeared to be HLA-restricted, and the HLA associations seemed to be driven largely by CMV exposure. Linkage disequilibrium might explain the correlated functional status among segregating V segments, but an unknown experimental factor could not be excluded. A later analysis found that TCR association rates varied across HLA loci, with DRB1 alleles showing the most associated TCRs and HLA-C alleles the fewest. Compared with the roughly 670-donor mean, donors in an Asian-associated ancestry cluster had fewer N-insertions in productive TCRs, according to a later genetic analysis. A later genetic analysis associated a missense DCLRE1C variant with V-gene and J-gene trimming of TCR beta chains, and an independent cohort replicated the association. The earlier analysis of some 540 of the donors excluded roughly 17 rarely observed V segments, including chromosome 9 orphons, because counts were too low. A later analysis found that HLA-associated TCR beta chains were more clonally expanded and had lower generation probabilities than equally common non-associated chains. Cytomegalovirus status was reported to be diagnosed by the classifier with high specificity and sensitivity in both the original and validation cohorts. A cluster of highly shared sequence variants was judged likely to represent a technical artifact of the sequencing pipeline. The study gave a list of over 150 TCR beta chains associated with cytomegalovirus. Because HLA typing was missing for some donors at each locus, association tests included only the typed subset. A further reported finding was that TCR beta sequences accurately predicted the HLA-A and HLA-B alleles for most subjects in the first cohort. The cohort was sequenced for TCR beta chains only, and without alpha or paired-chain data the features that could be detected were limited. The only immune exposure information available for the cohort was CMV serostatus.

The library came from the immunoSEQ multiplex PCR assay. For the multiplex PCR, a mixture combining 60 forward primers for TCR Vbeta segments and 13 reverse primers for TCR Jbeta segments was used. A multiplex PCR assay on genomic DNA amplified the CDR3 region of rearranged TCR beta genes. The amplified TCR beta libraries were sequenced on the Illumina HiSeq System as 87-base-pair reads. The published analysis was carried out like this. In a later analysis, tens of millions of unique TCR beta chains were counted across the approximately 620 repertoires, and approximately 11 million of these chains were shared by at least two donors. A nearest-neighbor algorithm error-corrected the raw reads and collapsed the reads into unique sequences, merging closely related sequences to remove PCR and sequencing errors. V, D and J gene segments were assigned by aligning CDR3 sequences to IMGT reference sequences. For a sequence to be retained, a match of at least six nucleotides to both a V gene segment and a J gene segment was required. Rearrangements were classified as productive when the CDR3 lacked stop codons and remained in frame with V and J, and all other rearrangements were classified as non-productive. CDR3 was defined according to IMGT convention as the region running from the second conserved V-encoded cysteine to the conserved J-encoded phenylalanine. The earlier analysis of some 600 of the donors excluded sequences that lacked an unambiguous match to a single V gene segment. In an earlier analysis of a few hundred of the donors, V segments were called functional above 56.7% productive rearrangements and were called segregating when the between-donor standard deviation exceeded 5%. A statistical classification framework was built for diagnosing cytomegalovirus status from the catalog of TCR beta chain sequences. In a later analysis, V and J genes were assigned by comparing TCR nucleotide sequences against IMGT/GENE-DB human TR gene sequences. A later analysis assigned CDR3 sequences and most-parsimonious VDJ recombination scenarios with the TCRdist pipeline. A later analysis defined each TCR beta chain by its CDR3 amino acid sequence plus V-gene family, and excluded reads lacking a unique V-gene family. In a later analysis, several hundred highly shared, low-generation-probability nucleotide sequences were removed to address suspected cross-contamination and a sequencing artifact. In a later analysis, a clonal expansion index was calculated for each public chain from normalized within-repertoire ranks of inferred template counts. In a later analysis, generation probabilities were computed with a VDJ recombination model fitted to out-of-frame rearrangements, and the resulting probabilities were checked against IGoR. A later analysis scored TCR-TCR, TCR-HLA and TCR-CMV co-occurrence with hypergeometric tests, applying a repertoire-size bias correction to TCR pairs. False discovery rates were estimated in a later analysis by permuting HLA or CMV assignments 20 times. A later analysis grouped co-occurring TCRs with DBSCAN, adding TCRdist sequence similarity when clustering within HLA-allele-positive subsets. Co-occurrence clustering excluded repertoires with fewer than 30,000 or more than 120,000 public chains, plus five with anomalous nucleotide sharing. TCRdb provides this immuneACCESS table in a form limited to in-frame rearrangements. Some clones are lacking; in checked studies, under half of them reflect an unresolved V gene, and why the rest are absent is not known. V and J calls and clone size follow that table, whereas D and trimming were derived from the DNA. This sample is represented by 110,000 to 150,000 clones; around 80% of them were singletons. The ten largest clones take up 2.5% to 3% of the sample.

Taken from cysteine to phenylalanine, the CDR3 has 15 residues. Just CDR3 DNA is preserved here, 45 bases in frame from base 1. The V end gives up 2 bases and the J end 5 bases, leaving 7 bases in the junction not matched to a gene. From the germline V gene, CDR1 is SGHDN and CDR2 is FVKESK. The cohort consisted of fewer than 700 healthy bone marrow donors. At the time of sampling, every cohort member was nominally healthy, though immune exposures that went unrecorded were likely present. The donor was CMV seronegative and was included in the group of 352 seronegative cohort members. A peripheral blood sample was provided by each donor, and peripheral blood mononuclear cells were used for TCR beta sequencing. The Qiagen DNeasy Blood Extraction Kit was used to extract genomic DNA from the blood cell samples. Concerning this clone itself: It has no known antigen specificity. No base-level quality is on record; no much larger clone is a single base apart.

The chain couples TRBV14 to TRBJ1-1, with 8 bases aligning to TRBD1. What was sequenced was PBMCs. The clonotype comes from a female donor in good health and CMV-seronegative. For the CDR3, the sequence is CASSQTRGQFTEAFF. Here is the DNA: TGTGCCAGCAGCCAAACCAGGGGGCAATTTACTGAAGCTTTCTTT. When the CDR3 is completed using the reference TRBV14 and TRBJ1-1 genes on either side, the full variable domain is EAGVTQFPSHSVIEKGQTVTLRCDPISGHDNLYWYRRVMGKEIKFLLHFVKESKQDESGMPNNRFLAERTGGTYSTLKVQPAELEDSGVYFCASSQTRGQFTEAFFGQGTRLTVV.